Listed here are 3 T cell receptor beta chains from one sample, sequenced in a study of cytomegalovirus exposure and HLA in healthy donors. This PCR relied on a set of 60 Vbeta primers and 13 Jbeta primers. The assay was immunoSEQ multiplex PCR, and TCRdb's table has in-frame clones only and misses some. The sample carries about 86,000 clones, roughly 80% recorded once. Sample: PBMCs. The receptors stem from a woman aged 40 to 50 in good health and CMV-seropositive.

The chain couples TRBV5-1 to TRBJ2-1; tentatively, D is TRBD1 (5 bases). This CDR3 spans 13 amino acids. V was clipped by 4 bases and J by 8 bases, with 13 bases between them. In germline, CDR1 is SGHRS, CDR2 YFSETQ. The CDR3 here is CASSITGLYEQFF. The CDR3 bases are TGCGCCAGCAGCATAACAGGCCTCTATGAGCAGTTCTTC. The whole variable domain, filled in from reference TRBV5-1 and TRBJ2-1, reads KAGVTQTPRYLIKTRGQQVTLSCSPISGHRSVSWYQQTPGQGLQFLFEYFSETQRNKGNFPGRFSGRQFSNSRSEMNVSTLELGDSALYLCASSITGLYEQFFGPGTRLTVL.

The chain combines TRBV2 with TRBJ2-7; possible D gene TRBD1, 5 bases. The V and J ends lost 8 bases and 0 bases respectively, with 8 bases between them. The CDR3 sequence is 12 residues long. Germline V CDR1 and CDR2: SNHLY, FYNNEI. CDR3: CASWTSSYEQYF. The CDR3 DNA sequence: TGTGCCAGCTGGACATCCTCCTACGAGCAGTACTTC.

The chain is built from TRBV4-2 and TRBJ1-4; TRBD1 agrees at 9 bases. This CDR3 contains 16 residues. The ends lost 7 bases at V and 6 bases at J; junction bases unmatched: 12. CDR1 is LGHNA and CDR2 is YNFKEQ in the germline V gene. The CDR3 sequence is CASKPRPGQGDEKLFF. In DNA form, the CDR3 reads TGTGCCAGCAAACCAAGACCGGGACAGGGAGATGAAAAACTGTTTTTT.